The T cell receptor beta chain described here comes from a study of T cell responses to AZD1222 COVID-19 vaccine. Broader study findings: Only after the peak T cell response were repertoires sampled.

The V and J ends lost 0 bases and 5 bases, in that order; junction bases with no gene match: 13. CDR1 and CDR2 (germline): SGDLS, YYNGEE. This CDR3 has 18 amino acids. Comment on this clone: Its antigen is not identified.

The method was immunoSEQ multiplex PCR; TCRdb's version includes in-frame clones alone and lacks a portion of them. This sample yields 93,000 or so clones, of which around 91% are seen a single time; under 60% belongs to the top ten. The chain combines TRBV9 with TRBJ2-3, with 9 nucleotides matching TRBD1. This TCR derives from an adult in good health. The sample here was peripheral blood, taken on day 0 of AZD1222 vaccination. The CDR3 sequence is CASSVAPGQGGVEDTQYF. The CDR3 region has the DNA TGTGCCAGCAGCGTAGCCCCGGGACAGGGAGGAGTAGAAGATACGCAGTATTTT.